The 4 T cell receptor beta chains given below trace back to one sample, sequenced in a study of T cell repertoires in cytomegalovirus infection. MiXCR, applied by TCRdb to the reads, yields one record per CDR3 protein. The sample has approximately 320,000 distinct CDR3 sequences, around 9.5% seen once. Sequenced material: PBMCs. The receptors here all came from a human donor in good health (CMV status not recorded). Some clones in this sample may be carry-over from other donors' samples.

The V gene is TRBV4-1, the J gene TRBJ2-1; weak D call: TRBD1 (6 bases). This CDR3 is 14 amino acids long. Per germline, CDR1 MGHRA and CDR2 YSYEKL. V lost 0 bases and J lost 8, with 11 bases in between. The CDR3 sequence is CASSQDPGADEQFF. DNA for the CDR3: TGCGCCAGCAGCCAAGATCCAGGGGCTGATGAGCAGTTCTTC.

This clonotype appeared many times. The CDR3 reads CASSLGGRGTYGYTF. The DNA of the CDR3 is TGTGCCAGCAGTTTAGGGGGGAGAGGGACCTATGGCTACACCTTC. V usage is TRBV12-3 or TRBV12-4 and J usage is TRBJ1-2, with D maybe TRBD1 (5 bases). CDR3 length: 15 residues. Trimming shortened V by 1 base and J by 4 bases, and 13 bases separated the two germline ends.

CDR3 protein: CASSEYNGRGGREKLFF. CDR3 bases: TGTGCCAGCAGTGAATATAACGGCAGGGGGGGTAGAGAAAAACTGTTTTTT. The chain combines TRBV25-1 with TRBJ1-4; 7 bases align to TRBD1. CDR3 length: 17 amino acids. Trimming removed 0 bases from V and 8 bases from J; junction bases left unmatched: 12. CDR1 MGHDK and CDR2 SYGVNS come from the germline V gene.

This clonotype was seen ten or more times. The rearrangement uses TRBV28 and TRBJ1-1; the match to TRBD1 covers 7 bases. Germline V gene lookup returns CDR1 MDHEN and CDR2 SYDVKM. CDR3 length: 14 residues. Losses at the gene ends were 6 bases for V and 5 bases for J; bases not matched to a gene: 9. The CDR3 DNA reads as TGTGCCAGCAGAGAACGACAGGGCCGGACTGAAGCTTTCTTT. This encodes CASRERQGRTEAFF.